This T cell receptor (beta chain) was sequenced for a study of cytomegalovirus exposure and HLA in healthy donors. Overall study context: Among roughly 180 million T cells, an earlier analysis found 117 million unique TCR beta sequences. Study-wide points: In most subjects, TCR beta sequences reportedly gave accurate predictions of HLA-A and HLA-B alleles. The majority of TCR sequences were rare, yet some public TCRs appeared in many donors.

PCR was performed using 60 Vbeta and 13 Jbeta primers. Clones were sequenced by immunoSEQ multiplex PCR, and TCRdb holds only the in-frame ones, with some missing. The table records more than 95,000 clones, around 9.1% of them present only once. This clone was observed a handful of times. Its antigen is unidentified. The CDR3 spans 14 residues. V was pared by 3 bases and J by 5 bases, with 14 bases between. CDR1 and CDR2 (germline): LNHDA, SQIVND (reference sequence). This TCR came from a man aged 35 to 55 in good health and CMV-seropositive. Material for sequencing was PBMCs. The chain combines TRBV19 with TRBJ2-7; D gene ambiguous. CDR3 sequence (DNA): TGTGCCAGTAGTATTGCCCTATTGAGCGACGAGCAGTACTTC. Encoded protein: CASSIALLSDEQYF.